Listed below are T cell receptor beta chains from one sample, sequenced in a study of T cells in Graves' hyperthyroidism and ophthalmopathy. MiXCR, run by TCRdb on the multiplex PCR reads, gives a single entry per CDR3 protein. Among some 560,000 distinct CDR3 sequences listed, around 15% were seen once. The sequencing input was blood. Receptor source: a woman aged 35 to 49 with Graves' hyperthyroidism. CDR3s include the opening cysteine and the closing phenylalanine or tryptophan. The D gene is left open where the match is weak. Only part of the rows carry a size: once, few, many, or a class if the clone is expanded.

V gene	D gene	clone size	J gene	CDR3 protein	CDR3 DNA
TRBV2	NA	few	TRBJ1-2	CASSSRRELRYGYTF	TGTGCCAGCAGCTCTCGGAGGGAACTTCGCTATGGCTACACCTTC
TRBV28	NA	many	TRBJ2-7	CASSSLWGAYSYEQYF	TGTGCCAGCAGTTCCCTTTGGGGGGCCTACTCCTACGAGCAGTACTTC
TRBV11-2	NA	many	TRBJ2-1	CASSLDQGRRADEQFF	TGTGCCAGCAGCTTAGATCAGGGAAGGCGGGCGGATGAGCAGTTCTTC
TRBV9	NA	few	TRBJ2-1	CASSVEPGERNEQFF	TGTGCCAGCAGCGTAGAACCGGGGGAGCGCAATGAGCAGTTCTTC
TRBV28	TRBD2	NA	TRBJ2-7	CASSSRASGVPYEQYF	TGTGCCAGCAGTTCCCGGGCTAGCGGCGTACCCTACGAGCAGTACTTC
TRBV27	TRBD2	many	TRBJ2-7	CASWGGGRAAEQYF	TGTGCCAGCTGGGGAGGCGGGAGGGCCGCCGAGCAGTACTTC
TRBV28	TRBD1	NA	TRBJ2-7	CASSLGGTGIDEQYF	TGTGCCAGCAGCTTGGGGGGGACAGGGATCGACGAGCAGTACTTC
TRBV11-2	TRBD2	NA	TRBJ2-7	CASSRIPLAGNSYEQYF	TGTGCCAGCAGCCGAATCCCCCTAGCGGGAAATTCCTACGAGCAGTACTTC
TRBV27	TRBD1	many	TRBJ2-7	CASSNRGSYEQYF	TGTGCCAGCAGCAACAGGGGATCCTACGAGCAGTACTTC
TRBV3-1	TRBD2	many	TRBJ2-1	CASSQGTGLAGVEQFF	TGTGCCAGCAGCCAAGGTACGGGACTAGCGGGAGTTGAGCAGTTCTTC
TRBV11-3	NA	many	TRBJ1-1	CASSSEQGNTEAFF	TGTGCCAGCAGCTCCGAACAGGGGAACACTGAAGCTTTCTTT
TRBV10-3	TRBD1	many	TRBJ1-2	CAIRDRVVSHGYTF	TGTGCCATCAGGGACAGGGTAGTCTCTCATGGCTACACCTTC
TRBV11-3	TRBD2	NA	TRBJ2-1	CASSLDREGLNEQFF	TGTGCCAGCAGCTTAGATCGGGAGGGCCTCAATGAGCAGTTCTTC
TRBV7-3	NA	many	TRBJ2-3	CASSLNGHSTDTQYF	TGTGCCAGCAGCTTAAATGGCCATAGCACAGATACGCAGTATTTT
TRBV3-1	NA	NA	TRBJ2-2	CASRRGVTGELFF	TGTGCCAGCCGGCGAGGGGTCACCGGGGAGCTGTTTTTT
TRBV5-5	NA	many	TRBJ2-5	CASSGGGLETQYF	TGTGCCAGCAGCGGAGGGGGTTTGGAGACCCAGTACTTC
TRBV3-1	NA	many	TRBJ2-1	CASSQDRQIFLGEQFF	TGTGCCAGCAGCCAAGATCGACAGATTTTTTTAGGGGAGCAGTTCTTC
TRBV12-3/TRBV12-4	TRBD2	many	TRBJ2-3	CASRDVAGVGTDTQYF	TGTGCCAGCAGGGATGTAGCGGGAGTCGGCACAGATACGCAGTATTTT
TRBV11-2	NA	few	TRBJ2-6	CASSLVFTGASGANVLTF	TGTGCCAGCAGCTTAGTATTTACGGGGGCCTCTGGGGCCAACGTCCTGACTTTC
TRBV7-2	NA	many	TRBJ2-7	CASSLGLGPSYEQYF	TGTGCCAGCAGCTTAGGGCTAGGGCCCTCCTACGAGCAGTACTTC
TRBV7-2	NA	many	TRBJ2-7	CASSSELGEQYF	TGTGCCAGCAGCTCTGAATTGGGCGAGCAGTACTTC
TRBV2	TRBD1	many	TRBJ2-7	CASSAVGQGISEQYF	TGTGCCAGCAGTGCTGTGGGACAGGGAATCTCCGAGCAGTACTTC
TRBV28	TRBD1	many	TRBJ1-2	CASLDRANYGYTF	TGTGCCAGCTTGGACAGGGCTAACTATGGCTACACCTTC
TRBV27	TRBD2	many	TRBJ2-7	CASSLTSGRVYEQYF	TGTGCCAGCAGTTTAACTAGCGGGAGGGTCTACGAGCAGTACTTC
TRBV7-9	TRBD2	few	TRBJ2-7	CASSSTLLAGVSYEQYF	TGTGCCAGCAGCTCGACCCTTTTAGCGGGGGTTTCCTACGAGCAGTACTTC
TRBV14	NA	many	TRBJ2-1	CASSLYGGNEQFF	TGTGCCAGCAGCCTCTACGGCGGCAATGAGCAGTTCTTC
TRBV28	NA	NA	TRBJ2-5	CASTPGVPQETQYF	TGTGCCAGCACCCCAGGGGTCCCCCAAGAGACCCAGTACTTC
TRBV12-3/TRBV12-4	NA	NA	TRBJ2-7	CASSLGGGLRAGNEQYF	TGTGCCAGCAGTCTAGGAGGCGGGTTACGGGCTGGGAACGAGCAGTACTTC
TRBV5-1	TRBD1	NA	TRBJ2-2	CASSVRTGNGELFF	TGCGCCAGCAGCGTCCGGACAGGGAACGGGGAGCTGTTTTTT
TRBV13	NA	few	TRBJ2-7	CASSPSRGEQYF	TGTGCCAGCAGCCCGTCCAGGGGCGAGCAGTACTTC
TRBV2	NA	many	TRBJ1-1	CASSEYRTLNEAFF	TGTGCCAGCAGTGAATATAGAACACTTAACGAAGCTTTCTTT
TRBV27	TRBD2	many	TRBJ2-3	CASSLSRGLARTDTQYF	TGTGCCAGCAGTTTATCGAGAGGACTAGCCCGCACAGATACGCAGTATTTT
TRBV20-1	NA	few	TRBJ2-2	CSAAGWTGELFF	TGCAGTGCCGCGGGGTGGACCGGGGAGCTGTTTTTT
TRBV20-1	TRBD1	many	TRBJ2-1	CSARGSGTDYNEQFF	TGCAGTGCTAGAGGGTCAGGGACAGACTACAATGAGCAGTTCTTC
TRBV5-1	NA	few	TRBJ2-7	CASNSGPDHYEQYF	TGCGCCAGCAATTCCGGCCCGGACCATTACGAGCAGTACTTC
TRBV20-1	NA	few	TRBJ1-1	CSAQIGTEAFF	TGCAGTGCCCAAATTGGCACTGAAGCTTTCTTT
TRBV29-1	TRBD1	few	TRBJ2-1	CSPLWDSSYNEQFF	TGCAGCCCCTTGTGGGACAGCTCCTACAATGAGCAGTTCTTC
TRBV11-2	TRBD2	many	TRBJ2-3	CASSFALAGSTDTQYF	TGTGCCAGCAGCTTCGCGCTAGCGGGTAGCACAGATACGCAGTATTTT
TRBV27	TRBD2	few	TRBJ2-1	CASSPMGLAGAGNEQFF	TGTGCCAGCAGTCCGATGGGACTAGCGGGAGCAGGAAATGAGCAGTTCTTC
TRBV28	NA	many	TRBJ1-3	CASSLSWGPGNTIYF	TGTGCCAGCAGTTTATCGTGGGGGCCTGGAAACACCATATATTTT
TRBV11-2	TRBD2	many	TRBJ2-7	CASSLGLALRDYEQYF	TGTGCCAGCAGCTTAGGACTAGCGCTTCGGGACTACGAGCAGTACTTC
TRBV27	NA	many	TRBJ1-1	CASSLLAGNTEAFF	TGTGCCAGCAGTTTACTGGCGGGGAACACTGAAGCTTTCTTT
TRBV2	NA	many	TRBJ2-5	CASSEPGLQETQYF	TGTGCCAGCAGTGAACCCGGACTACAAGAGACCCAGTACTTC
TRBV12-3/TRBV12-4	TRBD2	many	TRBJ2-7	CASSKGLAVPYEQYF	TGTGCCAGCAGCAAGGGACTAGCGGTTCCCTACGAGCAGTACTTC
TRBV28	TRBD1	many	TRBJ2-3	CASSLPQGFSDTQYF	TGTGCCAGCAGTTTACCACAGGGGTTCTCAGATACGCAGTATTTT
TRBV6-1	NA	NA	TRBJ1-1	CASSELSGRTEAFF	TGTGCCAGCAGTGAACTTTCGGGGAGAACTGAAGCTTTCTTT
TRBV3-1	TRBD1	many	TRBJ2-4	CASSQVQGMGKAKNIQYF	TGTGCCAGCAGCCAAGTACAGGGGATGGGAAAGGCCAAAAACATTCAGTACTTC
TRBV7-9	NA	NA	TRBJ1-1	CASSPPGPQMNTEAFF	TGTGCCAGCAGCCCCCCAGGACCTCAAATGAACACTGAAGCTTTCTTT
TRBV7-8	NA	many	TRBJ1-1	CASSPNYGQNTEAFF	TGTGCCAGCAGCCCGAACTATGGACAGAACACTGAAGCTTTCTTT
TRBV2	TRBD2	few	TRBJ2-1	CASSQSGTRFNEQFF	TGTGCCAGCAGTCAATCCGGGACTAGATTCAATGAGCAGTTCTTC
TRBV6-1	NA	many	TRBJ2-3	CASSVQGDTQYF	TGTGCCAGCAGTGTACAGGGTGATACGCAGTATTTT